This TCR beta chain was retrieved from a study of blood T cell repertoires in COVID-19. Study background: Italy, Spain and the United States were the sources of the convalescent and acute COVID-19 samples. T cells, B-cell-depleted T cells, or PBMCs provided the cDNA or gDNA that served as material.

Profiling relied on immunoSEQ multiplex PCR, and the TCRdb table lists in-frame clones only, not all of them. The sample lists 300,000 to 400,000 clones; 80% to 90% were seen once. Germline lookup yields CDR1 LGHNA and CDR2 YNFKEQ. The V and J ends lost 0 bases and 6 bases, in that order; junction bases with no gene match: 4. The CDR3 covers 15 residues. This TCR was sampled from a woman aged 45-65 years with COVID-19, enrolled during active disease. The J gene is TRBJ2-7, the V gene TRBV4-2, with 11 bases fitting TRBD2. Sequencing was performed on peripheral blood. The CDR3 here is CASSQDVAGGFEQYF. The DNA for the CDR3 is TGTGCCAGCAGCCAAGACGTAGCGGGAGGGTTCGAGCAGTACTTC.